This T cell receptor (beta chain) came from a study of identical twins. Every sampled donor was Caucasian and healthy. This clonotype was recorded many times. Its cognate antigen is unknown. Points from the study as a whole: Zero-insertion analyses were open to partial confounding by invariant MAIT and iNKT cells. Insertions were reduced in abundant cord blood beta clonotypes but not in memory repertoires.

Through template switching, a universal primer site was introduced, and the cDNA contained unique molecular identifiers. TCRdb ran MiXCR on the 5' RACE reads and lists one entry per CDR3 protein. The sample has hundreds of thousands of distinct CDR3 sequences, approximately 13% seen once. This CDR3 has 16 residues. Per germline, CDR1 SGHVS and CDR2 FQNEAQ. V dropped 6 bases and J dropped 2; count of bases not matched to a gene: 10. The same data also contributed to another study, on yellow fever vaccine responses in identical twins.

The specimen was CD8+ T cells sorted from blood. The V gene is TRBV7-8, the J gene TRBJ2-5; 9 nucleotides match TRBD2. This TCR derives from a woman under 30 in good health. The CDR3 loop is CASRPKAGGQQETQYF. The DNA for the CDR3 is TGTGCCAGCAGACCCAAAGCGGGGGGCCAACAAGAGACCCAGTACTTC.